A selection of T cell receptor beta chains follows, all from one sample in a study of radiotherapy plus CTLA-4 blockade in lung cancer. Assay: immunoSEQ multiplex PCR; the TCRdb copy retains only in-frame clones and omits some. The sample holds roughly 66,000 clones, about 83% seen once. This material consisted of peripheral blood, taken from a patient treated with radiotherapy plus ipilimumab. The receptors were gathered from a human donor with non-small cell lung cancer who had a partial response to radiotherapy plus ipilimumab. CDR3s leave out the opening cysteine and the closing phenylalanine or tryptophan.

j_call v_call cdr3_aa
TRBJ2-3 TRBV9 GLGGLAGAKNRTQY
TRBJ1-1 TRBV11-2 ASSLAGQWGTEAF
TRBJ1-2 TRBV5-6 ASSLGDRADT
TRBJ1-2 TRBV27 ASRPGVGPYGYT
TRBJ2-5 TRBV27 ASSLFGLGTTQY
TRBJ2-3 TRBV5-1 ASSLGTLRQDTQY
TRBJ1-3 TRBV30 AWSPIRTGRFENTIY
TRBJ1-2 TRBV19 ASTKNQDRVLYGYT
TRBJ2-7 TRBV28 ASSLSGSQYEQY
TRBJ2-1 TRBV11-1 ASSLFTRFNEQF
TRBJ1-2 TRBV19 ASSISRGLHNT
TRBJ2-7 TRBV6-1 ASSGPTSGAYSYEQY
TRBJ1-1 TRBV5-4 ASSRKDRGNTEAF
TRBJ2-1 TRBV2 ASSVDRGNEQF
TRBJ2-5 TRBV28 ASTGGRNQETQY
TRBJ1-2 TRBV2 ASSEGGGNYGYT
TRBJ2-2 TRBV6-6 ASRGGGRGGTGELF
TRBJ2-7 TRBV7-3 ASSLGTSGSYEQY
TRBJ2-2 TRBV7-3 ASSSATATGELF
TRBJ2-7 TRBV7-6 ASSLGSEGSEQY
TRBJ1-5 TRBV6-1 ASSEGQGYQPQH
TRBJ2-2 TRBV7-8 ASSLAYRTGTGELF
TRBJ2-2 TRBV7-2 ASSPRGSGELF
TRBJ2-7 TRBV18 ASSPRGTGTYEQY
TRBJ2-1 TRBV15 ATSGRDRGSNEQF
TRBJ2-5 TRBV2 ASRGNPAGRAAQETQY
TRBJ1-5 TRBV6-5 ASRRTGNQPQH
TRBJ1-1 TRBV9 ASSVLPDSGAEAF
TRBJ1-2 TRBV28 ASSLNGGYGYT
TRBJ1-4 TRBV5-1 ASSFEGPRGATNEKLF
TRBJ2-5 TRBV9 ASSPSVKQETQY
TRBJ2-7 TRBV7-9 ASSFSGSSYEQY
TRBJ2-2 TRBV10-1 ASSESPGWDTGELF
TRBJ2-6 TRBV5-8 ASREQRLDSGANVLT
TRBJ2-1 TRBV6-5 ASSPWGRTPNEQF
TRBJ2-6 TRBV9 ASSPVGTSGTSGANVLT
TRBJ1-2 TRBV21-1 ASSKKIARFGANYGYT
TRBJ1-2 TRBV18 ASSRDSLSNYGYT
TRBJ1-1 TRBV10-3 AISERGRDTEAF
TRBJ1-6 TRBV7-2 ASSLVGGRDSPLH
TRBJ1-1 TRBV5-1 ASSGGDRMNTEAF
TRBJ1-4 TRBV27 ASSLGTGGANEKLF
TRBJ2-1 TRBV30 AWSVRGQVYNEQF
TRBJ2-1 TRBV27 ASSLRGSTEQF